This T cell receptor (beta chain) is from a study of sequential checkpoint blockade in melanoma. Sequenced by immunoSEQ multiplex PCR; TCRdb stores in-frame clones only, minus some. The repertoire holds over 10,000 clones, with roughly four fifths as singletons. This CDR3 has 17 amino acids. CDR1 and CDR2 from the germline V gene are MGHRA and YSYEKL. Deletions cut 0 bases from V and 0 bases from J, with 12 bases between. Specified treatment: randomized to nivolumab then ipilimumab (arm A) or the reverse (arm B). The sample consisted of CD8+ T cells sorted from blood (inferred from file names), taken from a patient given nivolumab and ipilimumab in sequence. The chain recombines TRBV4-1 with TRBJ2-1; weak D call: TRBD2 (5 bases). The receptor was isolated from a human donor with melanoma. CDR3 bases: TGCGCCAGCAGCCAAGACACTAGGGCTAGCTCCTACAATGAGCAGTTCTTC. It encodes CASSQDTRASSYNEQFF.